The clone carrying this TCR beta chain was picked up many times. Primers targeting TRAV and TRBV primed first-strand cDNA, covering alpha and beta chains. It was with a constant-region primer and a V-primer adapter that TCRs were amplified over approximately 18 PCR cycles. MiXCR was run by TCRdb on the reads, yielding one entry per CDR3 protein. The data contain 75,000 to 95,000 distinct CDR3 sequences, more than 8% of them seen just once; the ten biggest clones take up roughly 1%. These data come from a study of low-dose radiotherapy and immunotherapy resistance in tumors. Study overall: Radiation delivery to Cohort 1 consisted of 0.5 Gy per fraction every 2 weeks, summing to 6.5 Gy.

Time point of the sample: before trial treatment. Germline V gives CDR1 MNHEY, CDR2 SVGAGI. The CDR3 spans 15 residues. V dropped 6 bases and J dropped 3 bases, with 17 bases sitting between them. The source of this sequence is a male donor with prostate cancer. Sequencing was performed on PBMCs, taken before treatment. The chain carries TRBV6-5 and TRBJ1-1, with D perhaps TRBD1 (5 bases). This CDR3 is CASSQSSTVHTEAFF. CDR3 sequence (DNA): TGTGCCAGCAGCCAATCTTCGACAGTTCACACTGAAGCTTTCTTT.